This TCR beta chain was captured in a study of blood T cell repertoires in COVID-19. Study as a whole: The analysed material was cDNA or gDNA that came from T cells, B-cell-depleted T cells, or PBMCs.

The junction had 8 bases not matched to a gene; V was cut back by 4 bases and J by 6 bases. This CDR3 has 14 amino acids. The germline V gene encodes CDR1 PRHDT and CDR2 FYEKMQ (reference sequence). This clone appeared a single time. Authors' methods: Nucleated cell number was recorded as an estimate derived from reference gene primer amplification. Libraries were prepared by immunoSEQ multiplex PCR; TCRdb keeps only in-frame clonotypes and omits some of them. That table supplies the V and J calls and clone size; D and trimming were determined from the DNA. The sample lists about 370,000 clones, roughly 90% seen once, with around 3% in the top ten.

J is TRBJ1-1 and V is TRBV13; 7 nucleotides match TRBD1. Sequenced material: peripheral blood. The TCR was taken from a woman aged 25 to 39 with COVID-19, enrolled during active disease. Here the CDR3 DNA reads TGTGCCAGCAGCTCAGCCGACAGGGAGCCTGAAGCTTTCTTT. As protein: CASSSADREPEAFF.